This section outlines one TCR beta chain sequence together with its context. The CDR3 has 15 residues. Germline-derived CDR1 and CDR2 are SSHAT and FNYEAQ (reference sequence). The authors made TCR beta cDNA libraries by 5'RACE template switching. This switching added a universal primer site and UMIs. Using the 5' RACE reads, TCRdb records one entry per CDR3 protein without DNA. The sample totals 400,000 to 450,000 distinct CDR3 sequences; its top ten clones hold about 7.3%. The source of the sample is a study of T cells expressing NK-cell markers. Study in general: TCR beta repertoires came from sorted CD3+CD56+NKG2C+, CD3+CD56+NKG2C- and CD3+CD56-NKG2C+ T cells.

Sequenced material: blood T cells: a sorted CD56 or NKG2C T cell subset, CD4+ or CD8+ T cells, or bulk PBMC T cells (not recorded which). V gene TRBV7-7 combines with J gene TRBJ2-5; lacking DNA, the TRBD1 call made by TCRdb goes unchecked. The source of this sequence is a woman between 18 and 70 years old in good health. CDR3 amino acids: CASSRGGGYQETQYF.